This entry features one T cell receptor beta chain sequence. These data come from a study of Ad26.COV2.S vaccination and SARS-CoV-2 variants. Here immunoSEQ multiplex PCR was the method, and the copy in TCRdb shows in-frame clones only, minus some. The data show over 300,000 clones, around 82% seen once. Stated treatment: around 19 received Ad26.COV2.S at low or high dose, single or two shots; about 5 received placebo; per-sample allocation not given. Repertoires come from day 63 after the first vaccine or placebo injection. CDR3 size: 15 residues. J lost 4 bases, V lost 4 bases, and 6 bases had no gene match. Germline CDR1 reads SGHTA; CDR2 reads FQGNSA.

The clonotype originates from a person aged 18-65 years who received the Ad26.COV2.S COVID-19 vaccine or a placebo. The sequencing used peripheral blood, collected in a trial of Ad26.COV2.S vaccine versus placebo. This sequence joins TRBV7-2 and TRBJ1-5, with TRBD1 matching 8 bases. The CDR3 sequence: CASSYVGTGNQPQHF. The CDR3 DNA follows: TGTGCCAGCAGCTACGTCGGGACAGGAAATCAGCCCCAGCATTTT. Full variable domain (missing parts from reference TRBV7-2 and TRBJ1-5): GAGVSQSPSNKVTEKGKDVELRCDPISGHTALYWYRQSLGQGLEFLIYFQGNSAPDKSGLPSDRFSAERTGGSVSTLTIQRTQQEDSAVYLCASSYVGTGNQPQHFGDGTRLSIL.